These 17 T cell receptor beta chains were all obtained from the same sample, sequenced in a study of human T cells and chemical hapten exposure. Described time point: patch test 2, 6 weeks after DPC sensitization. Treatment: therapeutic diphenylcyclopropenone sensitization with weekly scalp DPC. One entry per CDR3 protein results from TCRdb running MiXCR on the RACE reads. The sample yields tens of thousands of distinct CDR3 sequences, roughly 11% seen once. Specimen: whole blood, collected in connection with sensitization to the hapten diphenylcyclopropenone (DPC). The origin of the receptors is a man in his forties with alopecia areata. Some clones in this sample may be carry-over from other donors' samples.

The chain joins TRBV5-1 to TRBJ2-6; 7 positions agree with TRBD2. The CDR3 runs 16 residues. Germline V gene sequence: CDR1 SGHRS, CDR2 YFSETQ. The V gene end was trimmed by 4 bases and the J gene end by 4 bases; junction bases not matched to a gene: 8. Here the CDR3 reads CASSLMGGTGANVLTF. Written as DNA, the CDR3 is TGCGCCAGCAGCCTCATGGGGGGGACCGGGGCCAACGTCCTGACTTTC. The variable domain in full, completed from reference TRBV5-1 and TRBJ2-6, reads KAGVTQTPRYLIKTRGQQVTLSCSPISGHRSVSWYQQTPGQGLQFLFEYFSETQRNKGNFPGRFSGRQFSNSRSEMNVSTLELGDSALYLCASSLMGGTGANVLTFGAGSRLTVL.

This clonotype has ten or more counts. The chain recombines TRBV7-2 with TRBJ1-1; D ambiguous. V shed 5 bases and J shed 3 bases, with 16 bases lying between them. Per germline, CDR1 SGHTA and CDR2 FQGNSA. The CDR3 length is 15 residues. The CDR3 coding sequence is TGTGCCAGCAGCCCGAGGCGGTTCCTGGACACTGAAGCTTTCTTT. Protein sequence: CASSPRRFLDTEAFF.

This clonotype was observed a handful of times. The chain joins TRBV30 to TRBJ1-5; maybe TRBD1 (6 bases). Germline V gives CDR1 GTSNPN, CDR2 SVGIG (reference sequence). Between the trimmed V and J ends, which lost 3 bases and 4 bases, there was a span of 10 bases. This CDR3 region has 13 residues. The CDR3 bases are TGTGCCTGGAGAGGACAGAGTAATCAGCCCCAGCATTTT. Amino acid sequence: CAWRGQSNQPQHF. The full variable domain, rest sourced from reference TRBV30 and TRBJ1-5, is SQTIHQWPATLVQPVGSPLSLECTVEGTSNPNLYWYRQAAGRGLQLLFYSVGIGQISSEVPQNLSASRPQDRQFILSSKKLLLSDSGFYLCAWRGQSNQPQHFGDGTRLSIL.

The chain employs TRBV14 and TRBJ2-5, with D possibly being TRBD1 (5 bases). Germline V gene sequence: CDR1 SGHDN, CDR2 FVKESK. The V gene lost 1 base and the J gene lost 3 bases, with 12 bases spanning the gap. The CDR3 is 15 residues long. The CDR3 sequence: CASSQVLDTEETQYF. The CDR3 bases are TGTGCCAGCAGCCAAGTCCTGGACACAGAAGAGACCCAGTACTTC.

This clonotype has just a few counts. V and J are TRBV4-3 and TRBJ2-6; 7 bases are shared with TRBD1. The CDR3 loop spans 18 amino acids. CDR1 is LGHNA and CDR2 is YSLEER in the germline V gene. After removal of 1 base from V and 0 bases from J, the junction contained 6 bases not matched to a gene. For the CDR3, the DNA is TGCGCCAGCAGCCAAGGTTCAGGACAGGCCTCTGGGGCCAACGTCCTGACTTTC. This sequence encodes CASSQGSGQASGANVLTF.

J is TRBJ1-1 and V is TRBV3-1; no definite D call. Between the trimmed V and J ends, which lost 1 base and 1 base, there was a span of 7 bases. Germline values: CDR1 LGHDT, CDR2 YNNKEL (reference sequence). This CDR3 comprises 14 residues. DNA of the CDR3: TGTGCCAGCAGCCAAGGGGGTCCGAACACTGAAGCTTTCTTT. Translated: CASSQGGPNTEAFF.

This clonotype was detected a few times. The gene calls are TRBV29-1 and TRBJ2-5, with D tentatively TRBD2 (5 bases). The length of the CDR3 is 13 residues. Germline CDR1 and CDR2: SQVTM and ANQGSEA. Trimming took 3 bases from V and 7 from J, leaving 15 bases between them. CDR3 bases: TGCAGCGTTGAGGAAGGAGGTTTCGGGACCCAGTACTTC. Translation gives CSVEEGGFGTQYF.

The J gene is TRBJ2-7, the V gene TRBV28; D is perhaps TRBD2 (6 bases). This CDR3 has 17 residues. In germline, CDR1 is MDHEN, CDR2 SYDVKM. Trimming took 5 bases from V and 5 from J, leaving 25 bases between them. The CDR3 DNA is TGTGCCAGCAGTAATCAACTAGCAGAGGACATAAGCGACGAGCAGTACTTC. This gives the protein CASSNQLAEDISDEQYF.

In its sample, this clonotype was seen a few times. The chain combines TRBV9 with TRBJ2-3; possibly TRBD2 for D (5 bases). V lost 0 bases and J lost 6, with 11 bases in between. CDR3 length: 14 amino acids. The germline V gene encodes CDR1 SGDLS and CDR2 YYNGEE. The CDR3 loop is CASSVAGDWDTQYF. The CDR3, as DNA: TGTGCCAGCAGCGTAGCCGGGGATTGGGATACGCAGTATTTT.

This clonotype was found a few times. The chain joins TRBV7-9 to TRBJ1-2; D unresolved. V gave up 0 bases and J gave up 7 bases, with 9 bases separating them. The CDR3 is 13 residues long. The germline V gene encodes CDR1 SEHNR and CDR2 FQNEAQ (reference sequence). The CDR3 DNA is TGTGCCAGCAGCTTAGCGAAAAGCTTTGGCTACACCTTC. Encoded protein: CASSLAKSFGYTF.

J is TRBJ2-3 and V is TRBV5-1; 11 nucleotides agree with TRBD2. Germline V gene lookup returns CDR1 SGHRS and CDR2 YFSETQ. J lost 1 base, V lost 3 bases, and 4 bases had no gene match. The CDR3 runs to 16 residues. In DNA form, the CDR3 reads TGCGCCAGCAGCTGGACTAGCGGGTTGGGCACAGATACGCAGTATTTT. Residues: CASSWTSGLGTDTQYF. The entire variable domain, with the rest obtained from reference TRBV5-1 and TRBJ2-3, is as follows: KAGVTQTPRYLIKTRGQQVTLSCSPISGHRSVSWYQQTPGQGLQFLFEYFSETQRNKGNFPGRFSGRQFSNSRSEMNVSTLELGDSALYLCASSWTSGLGTDTQYFGPGTRLTVL.

Ten or more counts support this clonotype. V and J are TRBV28 and TRBJ2-5, with 8 nucleotides matching TRBD1. From germline, CDR1 is MDHEN and CDR2 SYDVKM. The CDR3 consists of 15 residues. With 4 bases clipped from V and 3 bases from J, the junction kept 7 bases outside the gene matches. The CDR3 spells CASSSPRGLEETQYF. CDR3 bases: TGTGCCAGCAGTTCCCCCAGGGGGCTAGAAGAGACCCAGTACTTC.

This clonotype was seen only a few times. This chain joins TRBV6-1 and TRBJ2-3; D call uncertain. The length of the CDR3 is 11 residues. The V end was cut by 3 bases, the J end by 11 bases, with 9 bases between. The V gene's germline CDR1 is MNHNS and CDR2 SASEGT. CDR3 sequence (DNA): TGTGCCAGCAGTGATTCTAGGGAGCAGTATTTT. Protein: CASSDSREQYF.

This clonotype was observed a few times. The chain has TRBV6-5 and TRBJ2-7; D not resolved. V was cut by 0 bases and J by 5 bases, with 17 bases left in between. Germline values: CDR1 MNHEY, CDR2 SVGAGI. The CDR3 totals 16 residues. The CDR3 DNA follows: TGTGCCAGCAGTTACTCTGCATCGCCCGCTGGCCACGAGCAGTACTTC. Its translation is CASSYSASPAGHEQYF.

This chain links TRBV6-2 or TRBV6-3 with TRBJ2-7; perhaps TRBD2 as D (6 bases). Germline V gene data show CDR1 as MNHEY and CDR2 as SVGEGT. The CDR3 extends over 14 amino acids. The V gene lost 5 bases and the J gene lost 4 bases, with 15 bases spanning the gap. The CDR3 region is CASSHRAGGYEQYV. The CDR3 DNA reads as TGTGCCAGCAGTCACCGGGCAGGAGGGTACGAGCAGTACGTC.

There are many counts of this clonotype. The chain employs TRBV6-2 or TRBV6-3 and TRBJ2-3; 10 nucleotides line up with TRBD1. V shed 5 bases, J shed 4 bases, and the junction held 6 bases outside the gene matches. CDR3 length: 15 amino acids. Germline loops: CDR1 MNHEY, CDR2 SVGEGT. For the CDR3, the DNA is TGTGCCAGCAGTCCCCTGACAGGGGGCCCAGATACGCAGTATTTT. Residues: CASSPLTGGPDTQYF.

The genes are TRBV9 and TRBJ2-5, with D unresolved. V shed 0 bases and J shed 1 base, with 7 bases lying between them. The CDR3 is 14 residues long. Germline values: CDR1 SGDLS, CDR2 YYNGEE. The CDR3: CASSVEAGQETQYF. CDR3 DNA sequence: TGTGCCAGCAGCGTAGAGGCAGGCCAAGAGACCCAGTACTTC.